This entry features one T cell receptor beta chain sequence. What it binds is unknown. This record comes from a study of CD8 T cells in ankylosing spondylitis. V gave up 1 base and J gave up 1 base; unmatched junction bases: 1. CDR3 length: 15 amino acids. Germline V gene sequence: CDR1 SEHNR, CDR2 FQNEAQ (reference sequence). The study's findings and limits: A subset of motif variants has previously been described in the synovial fluid and blood of reactive arthritis. Characteristic of ankylosing spondylitis blood, it appeared, was a TCR beta motif comprising several highly homologous variants. Significantly higher representation of disease-linked clones was reported for matched ankylosing spondylitis synovial fluid.

TCRdb redid the calling of the 5' RACE reads with MiXCR, one entry per CDR3 protein. This table holds approximately 200,000 distinct CDR3 sequences, around 13% found once. The rearrangement links TRBV7-9 to TRBJ2-1; TRBD1 matches at 7 bases. Sample: blood, either unsorted or a sorted T cell fraction (not recorded which). The clonotype originates from a male donor with ankylosing spondylitis or in good health (not recorded which). CDR3 protein: CASSLEQGSYNEQFF. CDR3 bases: TGTGCCAGCAGCTTAGAACAGGGGTCCTACAATGAGCAGTTCTTC.